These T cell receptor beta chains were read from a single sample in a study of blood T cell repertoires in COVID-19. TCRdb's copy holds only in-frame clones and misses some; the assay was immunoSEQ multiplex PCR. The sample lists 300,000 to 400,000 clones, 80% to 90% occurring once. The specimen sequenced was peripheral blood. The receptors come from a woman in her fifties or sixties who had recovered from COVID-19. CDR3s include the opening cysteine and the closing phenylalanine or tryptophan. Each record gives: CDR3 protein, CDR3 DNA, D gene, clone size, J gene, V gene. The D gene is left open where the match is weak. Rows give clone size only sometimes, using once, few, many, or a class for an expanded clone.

CASKSQLNTEAFF TGTGCCAGTAAGTCCCAGTTGAACACTGAAGCTTTCTTT NA NA TRBJ1-1 TRBV19
CASSLSNEQFF TGTGCCAGCAGCTTGTCGAATGAGCAGTTCTTC NA NA TRBJ2-1 TRBV11-2
CASSPNPTAGGPGNEQFF TGTGCCAGCAGCCCCAACCCGACGGCGGGAGGGCCTGGCAATGAGCAGTTCTTC TRBD2 NA TRBJ2-1 TRBV6-4
CASSLKGGVAQHF TGTGCCAGCAGTTTAAAAGGAGGGGTTGCCCAGCATTTT NA NA TRBJ1-5 TRBV12-3/TRBV12-4
CASYGTPKGNPGELFF TGTGCCAGTTACGGGACTCCTAAGGGAAACCCCGGGGAGCTGTTTTTT NA NA TRBJ2-2 TRBV28
CAVGTGSYEQYF TGTGCCGTGGGGACAGGCTCCTACGAGCAGTACTTC TRBD1 NA TRBJ2-7 TRBV28
CASSRGLAGLRDTQYF TGTGCCAGCAGCCGGGGACTAGCGGGCCTGAGGGATACGCAGTATTTT TRBD2 once TRBJ2-3 TRBV7-3
CASSQDEGTGGYEQYF TGCGCCAGCAGCCAAGATGAAGGGACAGGGGGATACGAGCAGTACTTC TRBD1 NA TRBJ2-7 TRBV4-3
CASSYAPGLQEIDTQYF TGTGCCAGCAGTTACGCACCGGGACTCCAAGAAATAGATACGCAGTATTTT NA NA TRBJ2-3 TRBV6-2/TRBV6-3
CSVDRTGTGLNTEAFF TGCAGCGTTGATAGAACCGGGACAGGGCTGAACACTGAAGCTTTCTTT TRBD1 NA TRBJ1-1 TRBV29-1
CASGVDRYNSPLHF TGTGCCAGCGGGGTTGACAGGTATAATTCACCCCTCCACTTT NA NA TRBJ1-6 TRBV28
CAWSLRLAGINEQFF TGTGCCTGGAGCCTCCGACTAGCGGGAATCAATGAGCAGTTCTTC TRBD2 NA TRBJ2-1 TRBV30
CASRRGGGTGKFYEQYF TGTGCCAGCCGCCGCGGGGGGGGGACAGGAAAGTTCTACGAGCAGTACTTC NA NA TRBJ2-7 TRBV5-4
CASSRGLAGYEQYF TGTGCCAGTAGTAGAGGACTAGCGGGATACGAGCAGTACTTC TRBD2 NA TRBJ2-7 TRBV19
CASSQDRQLPDTQYF TGCGCCAGCAGCCAAGATCGACAGTTGCCAGATACGCAGTATTTT NA NA TRBJ2-3 TRBV4-3
CASPGQGEYGYTF TGCGCCAGTCCGGGACAGGGGGAATATGGCTACACCTTC TRBD1 NA TRBJ1-2 TRBV10-1